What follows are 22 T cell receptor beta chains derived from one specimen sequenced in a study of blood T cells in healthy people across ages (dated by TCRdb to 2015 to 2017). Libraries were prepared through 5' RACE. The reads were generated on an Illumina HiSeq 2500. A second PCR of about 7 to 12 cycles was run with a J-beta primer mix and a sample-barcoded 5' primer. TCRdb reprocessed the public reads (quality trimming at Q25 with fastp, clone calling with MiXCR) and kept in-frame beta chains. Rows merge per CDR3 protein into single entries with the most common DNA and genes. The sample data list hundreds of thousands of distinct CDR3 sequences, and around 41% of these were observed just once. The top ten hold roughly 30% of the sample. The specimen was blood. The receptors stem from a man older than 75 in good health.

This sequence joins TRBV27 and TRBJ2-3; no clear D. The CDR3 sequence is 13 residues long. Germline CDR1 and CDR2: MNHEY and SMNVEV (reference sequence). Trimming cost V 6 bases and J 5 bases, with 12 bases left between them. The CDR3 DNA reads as TGTGCCAGCAGCCCCCAGTCGAGAGATACGCAGTATTTT. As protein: CASSPQSRDTQYF.

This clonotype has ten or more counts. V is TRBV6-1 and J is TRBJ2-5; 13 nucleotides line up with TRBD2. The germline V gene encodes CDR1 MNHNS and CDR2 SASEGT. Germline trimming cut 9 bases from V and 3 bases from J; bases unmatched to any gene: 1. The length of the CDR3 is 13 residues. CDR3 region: CASGTSGEETQYF. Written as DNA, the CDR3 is TGTGCCAGTGGGACTAGCGGGGAAGAGACCCAGTACTTC.

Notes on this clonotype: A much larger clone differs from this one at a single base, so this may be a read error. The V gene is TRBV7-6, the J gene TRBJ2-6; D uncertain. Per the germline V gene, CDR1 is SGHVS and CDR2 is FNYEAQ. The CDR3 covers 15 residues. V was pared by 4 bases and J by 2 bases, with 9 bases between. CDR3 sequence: CASSSARAGANVLTF. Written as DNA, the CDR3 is TGTGCCAGCAGCTCTGCACGGGCTGGGGCCAACGTCCTGACTTTC.

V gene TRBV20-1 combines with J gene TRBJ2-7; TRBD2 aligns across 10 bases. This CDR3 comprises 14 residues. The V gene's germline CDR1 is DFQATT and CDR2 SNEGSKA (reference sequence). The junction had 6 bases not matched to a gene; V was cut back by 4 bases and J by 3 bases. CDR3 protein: CSAKLAGRFYEQYF. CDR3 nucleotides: TGCAGTGCTAAACTAGCGGGAAGATTCTACGAGCAGTACTTC.

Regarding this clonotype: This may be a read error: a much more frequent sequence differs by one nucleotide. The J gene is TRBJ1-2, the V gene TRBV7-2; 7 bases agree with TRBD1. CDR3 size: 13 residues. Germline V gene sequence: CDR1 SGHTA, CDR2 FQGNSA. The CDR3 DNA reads TGTGTCAGCAGCTTAGAAGGGGGCCGCGGCTACACCTTC. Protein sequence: CVSSLEGGRGYTF.

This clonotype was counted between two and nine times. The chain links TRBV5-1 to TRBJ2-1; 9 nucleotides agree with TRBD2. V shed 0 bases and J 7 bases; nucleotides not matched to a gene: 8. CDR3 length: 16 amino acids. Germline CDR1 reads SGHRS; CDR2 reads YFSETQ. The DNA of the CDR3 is TGCGCCAGCAGCTTGGGTGGCGGGGGGGCCAGGAATGAGCAGTTCTTC. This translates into CASSLGGGGARNEQFF.

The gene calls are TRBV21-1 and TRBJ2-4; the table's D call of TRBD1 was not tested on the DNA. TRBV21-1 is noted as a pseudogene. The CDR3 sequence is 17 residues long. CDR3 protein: CASSKNGNGLAKNIQYF. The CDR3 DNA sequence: TGTGCCAGCAGCAAAAACGGGAACGGCCTAGCCAAAAACATTCAGTACTTC.

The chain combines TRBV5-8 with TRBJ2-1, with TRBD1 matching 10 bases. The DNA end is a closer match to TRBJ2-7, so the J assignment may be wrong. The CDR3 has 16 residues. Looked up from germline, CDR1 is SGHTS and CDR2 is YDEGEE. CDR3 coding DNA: TGTGCCAGCAGCTTGGGGACAGGGGGGGGTTACAATGAGCAGTACTTC. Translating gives CASSLGTGGGYNEQYF.

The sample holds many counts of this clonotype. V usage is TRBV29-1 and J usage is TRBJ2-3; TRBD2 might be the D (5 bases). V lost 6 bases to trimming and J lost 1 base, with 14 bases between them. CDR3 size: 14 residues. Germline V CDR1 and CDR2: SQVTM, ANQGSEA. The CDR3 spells CSVVTRRGTDTQYF. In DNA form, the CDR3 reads TGCAGCGTCGTAACTAGAAGGGGCACAGATACGCAGTATTTT.

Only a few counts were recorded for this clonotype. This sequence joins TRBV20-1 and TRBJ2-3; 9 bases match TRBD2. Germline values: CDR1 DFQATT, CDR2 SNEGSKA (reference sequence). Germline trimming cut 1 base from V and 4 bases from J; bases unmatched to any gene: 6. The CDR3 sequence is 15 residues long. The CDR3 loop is CSARVLAGVADTQYF. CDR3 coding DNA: TGCAGTGCTAGAGTGTTAGCGGGAGTGGCAGATACGCAGTATTTT.

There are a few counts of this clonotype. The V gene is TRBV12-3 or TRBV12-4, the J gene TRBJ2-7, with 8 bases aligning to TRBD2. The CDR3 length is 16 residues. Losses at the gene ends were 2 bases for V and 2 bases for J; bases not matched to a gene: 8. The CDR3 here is CASSLWASGRTYEQYF. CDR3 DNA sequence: TGTGCCAGCAGTTTATGGGCTAGCGGGCGTACCTACGAGCAGTACTTC.

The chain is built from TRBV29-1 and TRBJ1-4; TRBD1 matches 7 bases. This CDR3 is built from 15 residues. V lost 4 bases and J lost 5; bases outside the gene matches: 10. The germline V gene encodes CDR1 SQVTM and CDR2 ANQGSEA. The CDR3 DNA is TGCAGCGTTGTAGGAACAGGGGCGCCAAATGAAAAACTGTTTTTT. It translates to CSVVGTGAPNEKLFF.

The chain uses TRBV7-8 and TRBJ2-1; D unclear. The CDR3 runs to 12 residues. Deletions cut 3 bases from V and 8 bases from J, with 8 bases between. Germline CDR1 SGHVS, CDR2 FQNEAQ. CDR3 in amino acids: CASSLSNYEQFF. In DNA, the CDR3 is TGTGCCAGCAGCTTGTCTAACTATGAGCAGTTCTTC.

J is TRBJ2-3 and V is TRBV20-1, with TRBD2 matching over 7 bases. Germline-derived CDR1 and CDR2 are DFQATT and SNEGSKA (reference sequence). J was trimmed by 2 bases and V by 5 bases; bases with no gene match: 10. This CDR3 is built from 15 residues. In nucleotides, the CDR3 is TGCAGTGCTGAGCTAGCGGAGGGCCCCACAGATACGCAGTATTTT. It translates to CSAELAEGPTDTQYF.

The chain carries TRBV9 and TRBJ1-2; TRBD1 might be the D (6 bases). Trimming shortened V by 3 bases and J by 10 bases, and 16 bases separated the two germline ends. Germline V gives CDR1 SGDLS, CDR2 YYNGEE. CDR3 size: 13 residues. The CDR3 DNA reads TGTGCCAGCAGCGCCCAGGGGCCCCTCGCCTACACCTTC. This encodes CASSAQGPLAYTF.

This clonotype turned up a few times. The CDR3 coding sequence is TGCAGTGCGGTGGTAGGGGCTCGGAATGAGCAGTTCTTC. It translates to CSAVVGARNEQFF. V gene TRBV20-1 combines with J gene TRBJ2-1, with a weak D call TRBD1 (5 bases). The CDR3 loop spans 13 amino acids. Germline assignment: CDR1 DFQATT and CDR2 SNEGSKA (reference sequence). V gave up 6 bases and J gave up 7 bases, with 16 bases separating them.

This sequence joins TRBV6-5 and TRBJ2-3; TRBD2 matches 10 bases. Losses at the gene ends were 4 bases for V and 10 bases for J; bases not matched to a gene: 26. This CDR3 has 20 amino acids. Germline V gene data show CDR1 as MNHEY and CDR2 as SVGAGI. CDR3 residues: CASSWDPGTSDPSPDTSQYF. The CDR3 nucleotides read TGTGCCAGCAGTTGGGATCCCGGGACTAGCGACCCGTCCCCAGATACGTCGCAGTATTTT.

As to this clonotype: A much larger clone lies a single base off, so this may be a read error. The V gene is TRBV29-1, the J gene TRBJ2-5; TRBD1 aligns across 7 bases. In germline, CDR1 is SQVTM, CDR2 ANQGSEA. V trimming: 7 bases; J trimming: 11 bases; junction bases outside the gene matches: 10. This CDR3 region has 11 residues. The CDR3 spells CSAGTAYVQYF. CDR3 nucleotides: TGCAGCGCCGGGACAGCCTACGTGCAGTACTTC.

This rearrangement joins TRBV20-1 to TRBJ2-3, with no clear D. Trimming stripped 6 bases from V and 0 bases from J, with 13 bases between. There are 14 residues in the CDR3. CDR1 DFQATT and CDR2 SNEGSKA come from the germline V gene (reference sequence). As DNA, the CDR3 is TGCAGTGCGCGCCTTCCCCTTAGCACAGATACGCAGTATTTT. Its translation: CSARLPLSTDTQYF.

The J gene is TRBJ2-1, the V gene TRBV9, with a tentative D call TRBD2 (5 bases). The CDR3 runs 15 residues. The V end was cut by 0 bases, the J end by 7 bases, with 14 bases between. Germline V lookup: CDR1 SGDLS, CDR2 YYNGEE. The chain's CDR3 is CASSVERGLVNEQFF. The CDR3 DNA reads TGTGCCAGCAGCGTAGAAAGAGGGTTAGTGAATGAGCAGTTCTTC.

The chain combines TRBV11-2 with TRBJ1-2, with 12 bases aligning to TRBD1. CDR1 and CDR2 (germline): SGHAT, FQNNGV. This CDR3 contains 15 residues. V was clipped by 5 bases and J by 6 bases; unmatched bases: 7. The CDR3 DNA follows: TGTGCCAGCAGCCCCCTGGGACAGGGGGCCGATGGCTACACCTTC. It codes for CASSPLGQGADGYTF.

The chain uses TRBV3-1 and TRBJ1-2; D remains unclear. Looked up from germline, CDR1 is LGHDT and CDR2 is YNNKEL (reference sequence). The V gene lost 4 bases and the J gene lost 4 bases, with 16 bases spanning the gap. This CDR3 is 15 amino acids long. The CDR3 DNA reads TGTGCCAGCAGCCCTCGCGGACGAGTACTCTATGGCTACACCTTC. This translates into CASSPRGRVLYGYTF.